These 24 T cell receptor beta chains were all obtained from the same sample, sequenced in a study of blood T cell repertoires in COVID-19. The assay was immunoSEQ multiplex PCR, and TCRdb's table has in-frame clones only and misses some. The sample lists approximately 290,000 clones, around 81% occurring once. The sequenced material came from peripheral blood. The source is a person between 65 and 79 years old with COVID-19, enrolled during active disease.

The V gene is TRBV7-9, the J gene TRBJ1-5, with TRBD1 identical over 8 bases. Trimming took 3 bases from V and 0 from J; bases not matched to a gene: 1. The V gene's germline CDR1 is SEHNR and CDR2 FQNEAQ (reference sequence). This CDR3 is 15 amino acids long. Here the CDR3 reads CASSFGQGSNQPQHF. CDR3 DNA sequence: TGTGCCAGCAGCTTCGGACAGGGTAGCAATCAGCCCCAGCATTTT.

The rearrangement joins TRBV6-5 to TRBJ1-4, with D hard to call. V gave up 6 bases and J gave up 8 bases, with 19 bases separating them. Germline V lookup: CDR1 MNHEY, CDR2 SVGAGI. This CDR3 spans 15 amino acids. CDR3 protein: CASRAPFEGKEKLFF. Written as DNA, the CDR3 is TGTGCCAGCAGGGCTCCGTTTGAGGGAAAAGAAAAACTGTTTTTT.

DNA of the CDR3: TGTGCCAGCAGGATACAGGGGGACACCGGGGAGCTGTTTTTT. Its protein product is CASRIQGDTGELFF. The chain joins TRBV6-4 to TRBJ2-2; 8 nucleotides match TRBD1. The V and J ends lost 6 bases and 3 bases, in that order; junction bases with no gene match: 3. This CDR3 comprises 14 residues. Germline CDR1 and CDR2: MRHNA and SNTAGT.

The V and J genes are TRBV12-3 or TRBV12-4 and TRBJ1-4; 9 bases are a match to TRBD1. The CDR3 is 12 amino acids. Unmatched junction bases numbered 3, after V lost 5 bases and J lost 11 bases. The CDR3, as DNA: TGTGCCAGCAGTCCGACAGGGGGGAAACTGTTTTTT. This sequence encodes CASSPTGGKLFF.

The chain joins TRBV19 to TRBJ2-2; 12 nucleotides align to TRBD1. Germline V CDR1 and CDR2: LNHDA, SQIVND (reference sequence). J was trimmed by 4 bases and V by 6 bases; bases with no gene match: 6. The CDR3 loop spans 16 amino acids. The CDR3 loop reads CASSGGQGAGTGELFF. The CDR3 DNA reads TGTGCCAGTAGCGGGGGACAGGGGGCGGGCACCGGGGAGCTGTTTTTT. The entire variable domain, with the rest obtained from reference TRBV19 and TRBJ2-2, is as follows: DGGITQSPKYLFRKEGQNVTLSCEQNLNHDAMYWYRQDPGQGLRLIYYSQIVNDFQKGDIAEGYSVSREKKESFPLTVTSAQKNPTAFYLCASSGGQGAGTGELFFGEGSRLTVL.

The chain has TRBV19 and TRBJ2-5, with TRBD1 identical over 7 bases. Looked up from germline, CDR1 is LNHDA and CDR2 is SQIVND (reference sequence). This CDR3 spans 14 amino acids. Trimming removed 9 bases from V and 1 base from J; junction bases left unmatched: 8. The CDR3 here is CARITGTVQETQYF. For the CDR3, the DNA is TGTGCCAGAATCACCGGGACAGTCCAAGAGACCCAGTACTTC. The full variable domain, with the rest looked up from reference TRBV19 and TRBJ2-5, is DGGITQSPKYLFRKEGQNVTLSCEQNLNHDAMYWYRQDPGQGLRLIYYSQIVNDFQKGDIAEGYSVSREKKESFPLTVTSAQKNPTAFYLCARITGTVQETQYFGPGTRLLVL.

The rearrangement links TRBV28 to TRBJ2-3, with 7 bases matching TRBD1. The CDR3 totals 17 residues. Germline values: CDR1 MDHEN, CDR2 SYDVKM. Germline trimming cut 2 bases from V and 2 bases from J; bases unmatched to any gene: 10. CDR3 DNA: TGTGCCAGCAGTTTAGTGGGACAGAGTCCTAACACAGATACGCAGTATTTT. As protein: CASSLVGQSPNTDTQYF.

This chain links TRBV11-2 with TRBJ1-6; TRBD1 agrees at 7 bases. The length of the CDR3 is 19 residues. The ends lost 2 bases at V and 0 bases at J; junction bases unmatched: 10. CDR1 is SGHAT, CDR2 FQNNGV, per germline. The DNA of the CDR3 is TGTGCCAGCAGCTTAAGTATAAGGGGGCGAAGCTCCTATAATTCACCCCTCCACTTT. This sequence encodes CASSLSIRGRSSYNSPLHF. The whole variable domain, remainder taken from reference TRBV11-2 and TRBJ1-6, is EAGVAQSPRYKIIEKRQSVAFWCNPISGHATLYWYQQILGQGPKLLIQFQNNGVVDDSQLPKDRFSAERLKGVDSTLKIQPAKLEDSAVYLCASSLSIRGRSSYNSPLHFGNGTRLTVT.

This chain connects TRBV27 to TRBJ2-3; D unclear. The CDR3 contains 13 residues. Looked up from germline, CDR1 is MNHEY and CDR2 is SMNVEV (reference sequence). V lost 1 base to trimming and J lost 6 bases, with 8 bases between them. The CDR3 nucleotides read TGTGCCAGCAGTTTATTCCGGCGGGATACGCAGTATTTT. Its translation is CASSLFRRDTQYF.

The chain links TRBV2 to TRBJ1-6; D is unresolved. The germline V and J ends were trimmed by 8 bases and 6 bases, with 14 bases remaining between them. CDR3 size: 14 residues. CDR1 is SNHLY, CDR2 FYNNEI, per germline. For the CDR3, the DNA is TGTGCCAGCCACGCTAGTGGTGGTAATTCACCCCTCCACTTT. Encoded protein: CASHASGGNSPLHF.

This chain joins TRBV7-3 and TRBJ2-7, with 8 bases that match TRBD2. CDR1 and CDR2 (germline): SGHTA, FQGTGA. V shed 4 bases, J shed 7 bases, and the junction held 9 bases outside the gene matches. The CDR3 is 14 residues long. Here the CDR3 DNA reads TGTGCCAGCAGCTCCGTGACCGGGAGGGATGAGCAGTACTTC. Protein sequence: CASSSVTGRDEQYF. Looking up the rest from reference TRBV7-3 and TRBJ2-7 gives the full variable domain: GAGVSQTPSNKVTEKGKYVELRCDPISGHTALYWYRQSLGQGPEFLIYFQGTGAADDSGLPNDRFFAVRPEGSVSTLKIQRTERGDSAVYLCASSSVTGRDEQYFGPGTRLTVT.

The genes are TRBV24-1 and TRBJ2-7; D perhaps matches TRBD2 (5 bases). The CDR3 is 13 residues long. CDR1 KGHDR and CDR2 SFDVKD come from the germline V gene. V was clipped by 5 bases and J by 5 bases, with 12 bases between them. The CDR3 reads CATSGSGPDEQYF. The CDR3 bases are TGTGCCACCAGTGGAAGCGGTCCCGACGAGCAGTACTTC.

The chain recombines TRBV3-1 (or the pseudogene TRBV3-2) with TRBJ2-2, with D uncertain. Germline V lookup: CDR1 LGHDT, CDR2 YNNKEL (reference sequence). The CDR3 runs to 20 residues. V was shortened by 0 bases and J by 3 bases, with 23 bases between the two germline ends. The CDR3 sequence: CASSQDFAAEPEFYTGELFF. The CDR3 DNA follows: TGTGCCAGCAGCCAAGATTTCGCGGCAGAGCCGGAGTTTTACACCGGGGAGCTGTTTTTT.

J is TRBJ2-2 and V is TRBV7-9, with D possibly TRBD2 on 6 matching bases. V was shortened by 5 bases and J by 0 bases, with 7 bases between the two germline ends. The CDR3 is 14 residues long. In germline, CDR1 is SEHNR, CDR2 FQNEAQ (reference sequence). The chain's CDR3 is CASSRLANTGELFF. As DNA, the CDR3 is TGTGCCAGCAGCCGACTAGCGAACACCGGGGAGCTGTTTTTT.

This clone is a singleton in its sample. J is TRBJ2-2 and V is TRBV5-4; D unclear. Trimming removed 4 bases from V and 6 bases from J, with 19 bases in between. This CDR3 is built from 16 residues. Germline CDR1 is SGHNT and CDR2 is YYREEE (reference sequence). The DNA of the CDR3 is TGTGCCAGCAGCCCCCTTGGGCGTACAGCCTCCGGGGAGCTGTTTTTT. Translating gives CASSPLGRTASGELFF.

This clone was counted only a few times. J is TRBJ2-2 and V is TRBV6-2 or TRBV6-3; no clear D gene. Between the trimmed V and J ends, which lost 0 bases and 2 bases, there was a span of 13 bases. In germline, CDR1 is MNHEY, CDR2 SVGEGT. The CDR3 totals 17 residues. The CDR3 protein is CASSYSISRPNTGELFF. CDR3 in DNA: TGTGCCAGCAGTTACTCTATCTCCAGGCCCAACACCGGGGAGCTGTTTTTT.

The chain has TRBV18 and TRBJ2-1; a weak D match, TRBD1 (5 bases). CDR3 length equals 13 residues. Trimming removed 3 bases at V and 5 bases at J, with 8 bases between. Germline V gene data show CDR1 as KGHSH and CDR2 as LQKENI. DNA for the CDR3: TGTGCCAGCTCACCTGGACACAACAATGAGCAGTTCTTC. Protein sequence: CASSPGHNNEQFF.

The chain uses TRBV23-1 and TRBJ1-2; weak D call: TRBD1 (5 bases). TRBV23-1 is given ORF status, its function remaining uncertain. V gave up 9 bases and J gave up 5 bases, with 13 bases separating them. This CDR3 region has 12 residues. The CDR3 loop reads CARGRGSYGYTF. DNA of the CDR3: TGCGCCAGGGGTAGGGGCTCGTATGGCTACACCTTC.

The gene calls are TRBV5-1 and TRBJ1-2, with a possible D match to TRBD1 (6 bases). CDR1 and CDR2 (germline): SGHRS, YFSETQ. With 4 bases removed from V and 14 bases from J, the gap between germline ends came to 18 bases. The CDR3 loop spans 12 amino acids. CDR3 nucleotides: TGCGCCAGCAGCCGGAATACAGGGCCCTCGACCTTC. It codes for CASSRNTGPSTF.

This clone was observed a handful of times. This chain connects TRBV4-3 to TRBJ1-2, with TRBD1 identical over 10 bases. There are 15 residues in the CDR3. The ends lost 4 bases at V and 3 bases at J; junction bases unmatched: 5. Looked up from germline, CDR1 is LGHNA and CDR2 is YSLEER. In DNA, the CDR3 is TGCGCCAGCAGCCCAGGGACAGGGGAATACTATGGCTACACCTTC. Its protein is CASSPGTGEYYGYTF.

In its sample, this clone was seen a few times. The CDR3 protein is CATSRSSNLGAGQPQHF. CDR3 nucleotide sequence: TGTGCCACCAGCAGGAGCTCGAATTTAGGCGCGGGTCAGCCCCAGCATTTT. This rearrangement joins TRBV15 to TRBJ1-5, with D hard to call. The CDR3 is 17 amino acids. V was clipped by 3 bases and J by 6 bases, with 21 bases between them. CDR1 and CDR2 from the germline V gene are LNHNV and YYDKDF (reference sequence). Full variable domain (rest looked up from reference TRBV15 and TRBJ1-5): DAMVIQNPRYQVTQFGKPVTLSCSQTLNHNVMYWYQQKSSQAPKLLFHYYDKDFNNEADTPDNFQSRRPNTSFCFLDIRSPGLGDTAMYLCATSRSSNLGAGQPQHFGDGTRLSIL.

V gene TRBV18 combines with J gene TRBJ2-7, with D possibly being TRBD2 (6 bases). The CDR3 runs to 14 residues. The V end was cut by 3 bases, the J end by 7 bases, with 16 bases between. CDR1 and CDR2 from the germline V gene are KGHSH and LQKENI. CDR3 nucleotide sequence: TGTGCCAGCTCACCCACCGGGACTCTGGGGGAGCAGTACTTC. Residues: CASSPTGTLGEQYF.

The J gene is TRBJ2-1, the V gene TRBV9, with 9 bases that match TRBD2. The germline V gene has CDR1 SGDLS and CDR2 YYNGEE. The CDR3 consists of 15 residues. Germline trimming cut 2 bases from V and 5 bases from J; bases unmatched to any gene: 5. Here the CDR3 DNA reads TGTGCCAGCAGCGTTAGCGGGAGCCGTAACAATGAGCAGTTCTTC. Translation: CASSVSGSRNNEQFF. Full variable domain (missing parts from reference TRBV9 and TRBJ2-1): DSGVTQTPKHLITATGQRVTLRCSPRSGDLSVYWYQQSLDQGLQFLIQYYNGEERAKGNILERFSAQQFPDLHSELNLSSLELGDSALYFCASSVSGSRNNEQFFGPGTRLTVL.

In DNA, the CDR3 is TGTGCCAGCAGCCGCGTCTCGACAGGGGCTATTTCACCCCTCCACTTT. Residues: CASSRVSTGAISPLHF. This sequence joins TRBV3-1 (or the pseudogene TRBV3-2) and TRBJ1-6; 8 bases are a match to TRBD1. J gave up 9 bases and V 4 bases, and 11 bases lay outside the gene matches. The CDR3 is 16 residues long. Per germline, CDR1 LGHDT and CDR2 YNNKEL (reference sequence).